The text below deals with one TCR beta chain. This clone was observed a few times. This receptor's antigen is unknown. Per-base quality was not reported, and no clone a single base away is much larger than it. The record originates from a study of blood T cell repertoires in COVID-19 (dated by TCRdb to the early 2020s). With regard to the full study: Samples from collaborators originated in the United States, Italy and Spain and spanned both the acute and convalescent phases of COVID-19. The prospective study material was composed of cDNA or gDNA derived from T cells, B-cell-depleted T cells, or PBMCs. Deeply sampled blood TCRbeta repertoires from subjects exposed to, actively infected with, or recovered from COVID-19 were included in the dataset. A freely available public database, intended as a resource for researchers studying the immune response to SARS-CoV-2, is where the repertoires were released. The samples were drawn from two sources: the first 160 participants of the ongoing ImmuneRACE study, and fewer than 1,500 subjects contributed by 6 global collaborators. The sample metadata nearly always contained a de-identified subject ID, COVID-19 status, age in years and sex. Where available, HLA class I and class II types were obtained from metadata supplied by the sample provider rather than from assay-based typing.

TCRbeta CDR3 regions were amplified from genomic DNA by means of the immunoSEQ Assay, a bias-controlled multiplex PCR. Turning to the authors' computational methods: The number of nucleated cells in each sample was estimated by amplification of reference gene primers within the assay. To quantify the absolute abundance of each unique TCRbeta CDR3 rearrangement, sequence reads were collapsed and filtered. For each sample, productive Simpson clonality was calculated as the square root of Simpson's diversity index across productive rearrangements. TCRdb took this table from immuneACCESS and kept in-frame rearrangements with V and J called. Such tables lack part of the clones; where checked against another copy, unresolved V genes explain under half of the gap, and the rest is unexplained. Clone size and the V and J calls come from that table; the DNA yielded D and trimming. Present in this sample are approximately 250,000 clones, 75% to 85% of which were seen just once. Approximately 9.6% of the sample is taken by the ten largest.

Enrolling through a virtual design, the prospective study's participants ranged in age from roughly 18 to 100 years and lived across 24 United States geographic areas. In the prospective study, participants were assigned to cohorts based on the clinical history participants reported in a screening survey and a study questionnaire. Each participant in the prospective study had whole blood, serum and a nasopharyngeal or oropharyngeal swab collected by mobile phlebotomists. Additional blood draws and questionnaires over an approximately 2-month period could optionally be provided by prospective study participants. Prospective study blood samples were shipped either frozen or at room temperature before DNA extraction. Trimmed from V: 2 bases; trimmed from J: 5 bases; junction bases lacking a gene match: 9. Looking up the germline V gene yields CDR1 KGHSH and CDR2 LQKENI. The CDR3 runs 16 amino acids, cysteine and phenylalanine included. Of all the DNA, just the CDR3 is kept, 48 bases in frame from base 1.

The investigation overall reported the following: How much clinical and demographic metadata was included differed by source and by participant, and the metadata was provided uncurated.

The receptor chain draws on TRBV18 and TRBJ1-5, and TRBD1 aligns with 7 junction nucleotides. The TCR comes from a woman between 50 and 59 years old with acute COVID-19. Sequencing was performed on PBMCs or T cells enriched from blood (not recorded which). The CDR3 amino acid sequence is: CASSPGVGQMDQPQHF. The DNA sequence follows: TGTGCCAGCTCACCAGGTGTGGGACAGATGGATCAGCCCCAGCATTTT.